This T cell receptor beta chain emerged from a study of CD8 T cells in ankylosing spondylitis. The study, taken as a whole, reports: As reported, disease-linked clones showed significant enrichment in matched ankylosing spondylitis synovial fluid. Reactive arthritis synovial fluid and blood previously showed some of these motif variants. Blood of patients with ankylosing spondylitis appeared to be characterized by a TCR beta motif of roughly eight highly homologous variants.

The authors made TCR beta libraries by quantitative 5'-RACE with molecular barcodes. TCRdb called the 5' RACE reads again in MiXCR, with one record for every CDR3 protein. The table lists 300,000 to 400,000 distinct CDR3 sequences, 20% to 25% of them singletons. V dropped 8 bases and J dropped 4 bases, with 12 bases sitting between them. The germline V gene encodes CDR1 MNHEY and CDR2 SVGAGI. The CDR3 consists of 12 residues. The table lists this clonotype with a few counts. What it binds is not known. The source is a male donor with ankylosing spondylitis. Sequences were obtained from blood, either unsorted or a sorted T cell fraction (not recorded which). V is TRBV6-5 and J is TRBJ2-7, with D perhaps matching TRBD2 (5 bases). The CDR3 sequence: CASYGLPYEQYF. The DNA for the CDR3 is TGTGCCAGCTACGGACTCCCGTACGAGCAGTACTTC.